The following is a T cell receptor (beta chain) sequence with its context. The data belong to a study of blood T cells in healthy people across ages. The germline V gene encodes CDR1 SGHVS and CDR2 FNYEAQ. CDR3 length: 17 residues. Using a J-beta primer mix together with a sample-barcoded 5' primer, a second PCR was run for roughly 7 to 11 cycles. MiXCR, run by TCRdb on the 5' RACE reads, gives a single entry per CDR3 protein. The table lists about 930,000 distinct CDR3 sequences, roughly 29% of them singletons. These data were also reused for a study on T cells of mothers and their children.

This receptor was identified in a woman aged 40 to 49 in good health. Sequenced input: blood. The rearrangement uses TRBV7-6 and TRBJ2-5; 8 bases align to TRBD2. The last part of the DNA fits TRBJ2-7 better; the J call may be wrong. CDR3 DNA: TGTGCCAGCAGCTGGGGGGCCCCGGGACTAGACCTTAACGAGCAGTACTTC. Amino acid sequence: CASSWGAPGLDLNEQYF.